This T cell receptor beta chain was found in a study of human T cells and chemical hapten exposure. Study-level information: Patch tests put 0.01% DPC on the upper back, and the results were checked at 6 days.

To note about this clonotype: The antigen is undetermined.

Looked up from germline, CDR1 is SGHDN and CDR2 is FVKESK. V was pared by 0 bases and J by 4 bases, with 8 bases of the junction left unmatched. The CDR3 covers 17 residues. Using its own MiXCR run on the RACE reads, TCRdb lists one record per CDR3 protein. The sample holds some 79,000 distinct CDR3 sequences, 10% to 11% seen once. Time point denoted: patch test 3, about 24 weeks after DPC sensitization. The treatment here: therapeutic diphenylcyclopropenone sensitization with weekly scalp DPC. Donors were 18 to 70-year-old alopecia patients suitable for DPC. The study, taken as a whole, reports: The number of TCRs over 1 in 1000 frequency stayed unchanged after DPC.

The rearrangement joins TRBV14 to TRBJ1-3; TRBD1 matches 8 bases. This sequence originates from a woman in her forties or fifties with alopecia areata. Some clones in this sample may be carry-over from other donors' samples. Sequencing used whole blood, obtained in connection with sensitization to the hapten diphenylcyclopropenone (DPC). The CDR3 is CASSQDPNGDRGNTIYF. The CDR3 coding sequence is TGTGCCAGCAGCCAAGACCCAAACGGGGACAGGGGAAACACCATATATTTT.